This T cell receptor beta chain came from a study of cytomegalovirus exposure and HLA in healthy donors. Study as a whole: Sequencing of 150 million to 200 million T cells in an earlier analysis found 100 million to 140 million unique TCR beta sequences.

Trimming pared 4 bases from V and 0 bases from J, leaving 10 bases between. Germline CDR1 and CDR2: ENHRY and SYGVKD. CDR3 length equals 15 residues. In the PCR, 60 Vbeta and 13 Jbeta primers were used. The method was immunoSEQ multiplex PCR; TCRdb's version includes in-frame clones alone and lacks a portion of them. The sample has about 200,000 clones, 75% to 90% seen once. The V call is TRBV10-3, the J call TRBJ2-1; D is ambiguous. This TCR was recovered from a woman in her 50s in good health and CMV-seropositive. Sequenced sample: PBMCs. This CDR3 reads CAISGNPSSYNEQFF. The CDR3 nucleotides read TGTGCCATCAGTGGCAACCCCAGCTCCTACAATGAGCAGTTCTTC.